This T cell receptor beta chain comes out of a study of blood T cell repertoires in COVID-19. Study-level background: The United States, Italy and Spain were the sources of the acute and convalescent COVID-19 samples. Nucleic acid was either cDNA or gDNA, and it came from T cells, B-cell-depleted T cells, or PBMCs.

CDR1 is SGHTA and CDR2 is FQGNSA in the germline V gene. V was clipped by 5 bases and J by 3 bases, with 10 bases between them. The CDR3 has 13 amino acids. This clone was observed a single time. Per the authors' pipeline: Reference gene primer amplification gave nucleated cell count estimates. Produced via immunoSEQ multiplex PCR; TCRdb's table is partial and in-frame only. From that table come the V and J calls and clone size; the DNA was used to work out D and trimming. The data show more than 60,000 clones, roughly four fifths seen once. This clonotype was obtained from a man aged 55 to 69 with acute or convalescent COVID-19. The sample was peripheral blood. This chain joins TRBV7-2 and TRBJ2-5; D is perhaps TRBD2 (5 bases). For the CDR3, the DNA is TGTGCCAGCAGCAGCCGGGATAAAGAGACCCAGTACTTC. Residues: CASSSRDKETQYF.